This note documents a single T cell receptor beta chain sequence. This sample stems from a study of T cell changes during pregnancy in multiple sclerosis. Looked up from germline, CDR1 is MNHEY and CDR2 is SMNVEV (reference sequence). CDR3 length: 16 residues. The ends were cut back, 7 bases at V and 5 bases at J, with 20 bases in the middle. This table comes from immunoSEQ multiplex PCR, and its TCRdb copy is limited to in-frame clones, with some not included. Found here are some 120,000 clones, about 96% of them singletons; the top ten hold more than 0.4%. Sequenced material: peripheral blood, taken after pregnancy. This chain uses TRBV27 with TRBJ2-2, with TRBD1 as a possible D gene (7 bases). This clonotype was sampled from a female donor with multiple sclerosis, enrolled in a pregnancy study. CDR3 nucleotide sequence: TGTGCCAGCATCTTATATGGGGCAGGGGGGACCGGGGAGCTGTTTTTT. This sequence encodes CASILYGAGGTGELFF.